The next 12 T cell receptor beta chains were all read from a single sample in a study of cytomegalovirus exposure and HLA in healthy donors. Some clones are missing from TCRdb's copy, which holds only in-frame ones; the method was immunoSEQ multiplex PCR. Here the sample spans about 240,000 clones, 86% being singletons. The sequenced sample consisted of PBMCs. These receptors originate from a woman aged 25 to 39 in good health and CMV-seropositive.

The chain uses TRBV13 and TRBJ1-2, with 10 nucleotides matching TRBD1. In germline, CDR1 is PRHDT, CDR2 FYEKMQ (reference sequence). CDR3 size: 17 residues. J lost 0 bases, V lost 5 bases, and 9 bases had no gene match. The CDR3 DNA reads as TGTGCCAGCAGCCCGGGGACAGGGGTTCACTCTAACTATGGCTACACCTTC. It encodes CASSPGTGVHSNYGYTF.

The gene calls are TRBV7-8 and TRBJ1-1; D not certain. The germline gives CDR1 SGHVS, CDR2 FQNEAQ. Trimming left V 5 bases short and J 2 bases short, with 15 bases between. The CDR3 has 15 residues. This chain's CDR3 is CASSPAGQTNTEAFF. The CDR3 bases are TGTGCCAGCAGCCCAGCCGGCCAGACAAACACTGAAGCTTTCTTT. Full variable domain (missing parts from reference TRBV7-8 and TRBJ1-1): GAGVSQSPRYKVAKRGQDVALRCDPISGHVSLFWYQQALGQGPEFLTYFQNEAQLDKSGLPSDRFFAERPEGSVSTLKIQRTQQEDSAVYLCASSPAGQTNTEAFFGQGTRLTVV.

The chain recombines TRBV6-6 with TRBJ2-3; the D is unclear. V lost 4 bases and J lost 6, with 5 bases in between. Germline V CDR1 and CDR2: MNHNY, SVGAGI (reference sequence). The CDR3 has 11 residues. The CDR3 DNA sequence: TGTGCCAGCAGTTCAGCGGATACGCAGTATTTT. Amino acids: CASSSADTQYF.

This chain joins TRBV4-2 and TRBJ2-3; 16 bases fit TRBD2. CDR3 size: 20 residues. CDR1 is LGHNA and CDR2 is YNFKEQ in the germline V gene. V shed 1 base, J shed 6 bases, and the junction held 13 bases outside the gene matches. The CDR3 loop is CASSQAAGLAGGPFGDTQYF. The CDR3 DNA reads TGTGCCAGCAGCCAAGCTGCGGGACTAGCGGGAGGGCCATTTGGTGATACGCAGTATTTT.

The CDR3 nucleotides are TGTGCCAGCAGTCAAACAGGGAATTACCTCGAGCAGTACTTC. As protein: CASSQTGNYLEQYF. The V and J genes are TRBV6-5 and TRBJ2-7; a possible D gene is TRBD1 (6 bases). In germline, CDR1 is MNHEY, CDR2 SVGAGI. The ends were cut back, 5 bases at V and 6 bases at J, with 17 bases in the middle. The CDR3 consists of 14 residues.

The chain combines TRBV25-1 with TRBJ1-3, with TRBD1 as a possible D gene (6 bases). The germline gives CDR1 MGHDK, CDR2 SYGVNS. Between the trimmed V and J ends, which lost 0 bases and 1 base, there was a span of 13 bases. CDR3 size: 17 residues. CDR3 coding DNA: TGTGCCAGCAGTGAATATTTTCCCGACAGGTCTGGAAACACCATATATTTT. Residues: CASSEYFPDRSGNTIYF.

The chain uses TRBV15 and TRBJ2-5; weak D call: TRBD1 (7 bases). The CDR3 runs to 13 residues. The V end lost 6 bases, the J end lost 7 bases, and 15 bases lay between the germline ends. Germline-derived CDR1 and CDR2 are LNHNV and YYDKDF (reference sequence). CDR3 nucleotides: TGTGCCACCAGGTCAGGGGGGCAGGGGACCCAGTACTTC. This translates into CATRSGGQGTQYF.

This sequence joins TRBV28 and TRBJ2-7; D is unclear. Germline V lookup: CDR1 MDHEN, CDR2 SYDVKM. Trimming removed 6 bases from V and 2 bases from J, with 8 bases in between. This CDR3 is 12 amino acids long. The CDR3 protein is CASSLQAYEQYF. CDR3 DNA: TGTGCCAGCAGCCTTCAGGCCTACGAGCAGTACTTC.

The chain carries TRBV6-6 and TRBJ1-2; D gene unclear. The germline V gene has CDR1 MNHNY and CDR2 SVGAGI (reference sequence). Trimming took off 0 bases at V and 7 bases at J, with 9 bases between the two ends. The CDR3 runs to 13 residues. This chain's CDR3 is CASSYSSGFGYTF. As DNA, the CDR3 is TGTGCCAGCAGTTACTCGAGCGGGTTTGGCTACACCTTC.

This chain uses TRBV15 with TRBJ2-7, with D perhaps TRBD1 (6 bases). The CDR3 length is 14 residues. Between the trimmed V and J ends, which lost 1 base and 3 bases, there was a span of 10 bases. Germline V gene data show CDR1 as LNHNV and CDR2 as YYDKDF (reference sequence). DNA of the CDR3: TGTGCCACCAGCAGAGGGTCACAGGGCTACGAGCAGTACTTC. It translates to CATSRGSQGYEQYF.

CDR3 DNA: TGTGCCAGCAGCCCGATGGAGCGGGAGGGTGAGCAGTTCTTC. It specifies CASSPMEREGEQFF. The chain is built from TRBV4-2 and TRBJ2-1; 10 nucleotides match TRBD2. Germline V gene sequence: CDR1 LGHNA, CDR2 YNFKEQ. The CDR3 has 14 amino acids. J gave up 9 bases and V 4 bases, and 6 bases lay outside the gene matches.

CDR3 nucleotides: TGTGCCAGTAGTACATCAACTAGCGGGAGAGCCAATGAGCAGTTCTTC. Amino acid sequence: CASSTSTSGRANEQFF. The gene calls are TRBV19 and TRBJ2-1, with 11 positions matching TRBD2. Germline V gives CDR1 LNHDA, CDR2 SQIVND (reference sequence). The CDR3 totals 16 residues. The V gene end was trimmed by 4 bases and the J gene end by 6 bases; junction bases not matched to a gene: 8.